This is a list of T cell receptor beta chains from one sample in a study of T cell changes during pregnancy in multiple sclerosis. This table comes from immunoSEQ multiplex PCR, and its TCRdb copy is limited to in-frame clones, with some not included. This sample yields about 62,000 clones, of which about 88% are seen a single time; 2% to 3% belongs to the top ten. This specimen was peripheral blood, taken in the first trimester of pregnancy. These receptors all stem from a female donor with multiple sclerosis, enrolled in a pregnancy study. CDR3s include the opening cysteine and the closing phenylalanine or tryptophan. Each record gives: J gene, V gene, CDR3 protein.

j_call: TRBJ1-1; v_call: TRBV29-1; cdr3_aa: CSVEDYPRRGYTEAFF
j_call: TRBJ1-1; v_call: TRBV6-5; cdr3_aa: CASSYTVRTEAFF
j_call: TRBJ2-3; v_call: TRBV30; cdr3_aa: CAWRDSPASTDTQYF
j_call: TRBJ2-7; v_call: TRBV2; cdr3_aa: CASRPGQWHYEQYF
j_call: TRBJ2-2; v_call: TRBV16; cdr3_aa: CASSQLVSTGELFF
j_call: TRBJ2-7; v_call: TRBV29-1; cdr3_aa: CSVGLSYEQYF
j_call: TRBJ2-7; v_call: TRBV7-2; cdr3_aa: CASSGSALSYEQYF
j_call: TRBJ2-1; v_call: TRBV29-1; cdr3_aa: CSVDWGTGGDEQFF
j_call: TRBJ1-1; v_call: TRBV4-3; cdr3_aa: CASSHLRGDTEAFF
j_call: TRBJ1-1; v_call: TRBV5-1; cdr3_aa: CASSHGQGVGGTEAFF
j_call: TRBJ1-5; v_call: TRBV27; cdr3_aa: CASSLSLGANQPQHF
j_call: TRBJ2-3; v_call: TRBV7-9; cdr3_aa: CASSLQGGRVDTQYF
j_call: TRBJ2-1; v_call: TRBV30; cdr3_aa: CAWTGTVNEQFF
j_call: TRBJ2-5; v_call: TRBV6-5; cdr3_aa: CASSFGLAQETQYF
j_call: TRBJ2-7; v_call: TRBV4-3; cdr3_aa: CASSQEGQGARYEQYF
j_call: TRBJ2-5; v_call: TRBV29-1; cdr3_aa: CSVVLLEAQYF
j_call: TRBJ2-6; v_call: TRBV5-1; cdr3_aa: CASSFGDSGANVLTF
j_call: TRBJ2-7; v_call: TRBV18; cdr3_aa: CASSSDRGRYEQYF
j_call: TRBJ2-7; v_call: TRBV6-5; cdr3_aa: CASSTRDRESYEQYF
j_call: TRBJ1-5; v_call: TRBV2; cdr3_aa: CASSITDRFNSNQPQHF
j_call: TRBJ2-3; v_call: TRBV10-1; cdr3_aa: CASSGNLAGTGRSAKTSRDTQYF
j_call: TRBJ1-6; v_call: TRBV30; cdr3_aa: CAWSVADNSPLHF
j_call: TRBJ1-1; v_call: TRBV4-3; cdr3_aa: CASSQASLVNTEAFF
j_call: TRBJ1-4; v_call: TRBV5-4; cdr3_aa: CASSFETGGEKLFF
j_call: TRBJ2-1; v_call: TRBV30; cdr3_aa: CAWSVTARGVQFF